The source of this T cell receptor (beta chain) is a study of T-cell reconstitution after alpha-beta-depleted transplantation in children. General study points: Where some patients showed high TCRbeta diversity at day 60, it came from recipient T cells and thymic progenitors that had survived.

It was with unique molecular identifiers that the TCRbeta library was prepared. TCRdb reanalysed the PCR reads using MiXCR and keeps one entry per CDR3 protein. Of about 460,000 distinct CDR3 sequences listed, 9.5% to 12% are singletons. This clonotype has only a few counts. Its target is not known. Trimming took off 8 bases at V and 1 base at J, with 16 bases between the two ends. CDR1 LNHNV and CDR2 YYDKDF come from the germline V gene (reference sequence). The CDR3 is made up of 15 amino acids. The TCR comes from a female patient aged 2-15 years who had a stem cell transplant for aplastic anemia, so the T cells may come from the graft donor. This sample comprised PBMCs, mostly from graft donor cells, obtained 180 days after TCRalphabeta/CD19-depleted stem cell transplant. The chain joins TRBV15 to TRBJ2-3; the D gene is possibly TRBD2 (6 bases). CDR3 in DNA: TGTGCCACCCGACGGGAGCAGGACCGCACAGATACGCAGTATTTT. Its protein product is CATRREQDRTDTQYF.